The 6 T cell receptor beta chains below were found in one sample sequenced in a study of T-cell reconstitution after alpha-beta-depleted transplantation in children. The authors prepared the TCRbeta library with unique molecular identifiers. In TCRdb, the PCR reads were re-called with MiXCR into one record per CDR3 protein. This table has some 290,000 distinct CDR3 sequences, 9.9% appearing once. The material sequenced was PBMCs from the stem cell graft donor, taken from the stem cell graft. The source of these receptors is a human donor who donated a stem cell graft to a child with SCID.

This clonotype was observed at least ten times. The chain employs TRBV5-1 and TRBJ2-7; 7 nucleotides line up with TRBD1. Germline V gives CDR1 SGHRS, CDR2 YFSETQ. V gave up 4 bases and J gave up 0 bases; unmatched junction bases: 7. The CDR3 has 15 residues. The CDR3 protein is CASSEDRLSSYEQYF. CDR3 coding DNA: TGCGCCAGCAGCGAGGACAGGCTGAGCTCCTACGAGCAGTACTTC.

The chain uses TRBV12-3 or TRBV12-4 and TRBJ1-2, with 8 bases identical to TRBD1. The CDR3 runs to 14 residues. V shed 5 bases, J shed 4 bases, and the junction held 6 bases outside the gene matches. The CDR3 reads CASSQDRVAYGYTF. The CDR3 DNA is TGTGCCAGCAGTCAGGACAGGGTAGCCTATGGCTACACCTTC.

This clonotype was detected many times. The CDR3 spells CASSQDVMSYNEQFF. For the CDR3, the DNA is TGTGCCAGCAGCCAAGACGTTATGAGCTACAATGAGCAGTTCTTC. The gene calls are TRBV3-1 and TRBJ2-1; D unresolved. The CDR3 is made up of 15 amino acids. V was trimmed by 0 bases and J by 3 bases, leaving 9 bases between them. The V gene's germline CDR1 is LGHDT and CDR2 YNNKEL (reference sequence).

J is TRBJ1-6 and V is TRBV3-1, with 11 bases aligning to TRBD1. CDR1 is LGHDT and CDR2 is YNNKEL in the germline V gene (reference sequence). Germline trimming cut 0 bases from V and 3 bases from J; bases unmatched to any gene: 1. The CDR3 covers 17 residues. For the CDR3, the DNA is TGTGCCAGCAGCCAAGAGGGACAGGGGGGCTATAATTCACCCCTCCACTTT. It specifies CASSQEGQGGYNSPLHF. Complete variable domain (other parts from reference TRBV3-1 and TRBJ1-6): DTAVSQTPKYLVTQMGNDKSIKCEQNLGHDTMYWYKQDSKKFLKIMFSYNNKELIINETVPNRFSPKSPDKAHLNLHINSLELGDSAVYFCASSQEGQGGYNSPLHFGNGTRLTVT.

In its sample, this clonotype was seen many times. The chain uses TRBV3-1 and TRBJ2-3; 7 bases fit TRBD2. In germline, CDR1 is LGHDT, CDR2 YNNKEL (reference sequence). The CDR3 extends over 15 amino acids. After removal of 4 bases from V and 0 bases from J, the junction contained 4 bases not matched to a gene. CDR3 coding DNA: TGTGCCAGCAGCCGGAGCGGGGCTAGCACAGATACGCAGTATTTT. Protein product: CASSRSGASTDTQYF.

A few counts support this clonotype. The genes are TRBV5-1 and TRBJ2-1; D ambiguous. Trimming removed 4 bases at V and 9 bases at J, with 8 bases between. The germline V gene has CDR1 SGHRS and CDR2 YFSETQ. CDR3 length: 11 residues. CDR3 coding DNA: TGCGCCAGCAGCCACCAGCGTGAGCAGTTCTTC. As protein: CASSHQREQFF.